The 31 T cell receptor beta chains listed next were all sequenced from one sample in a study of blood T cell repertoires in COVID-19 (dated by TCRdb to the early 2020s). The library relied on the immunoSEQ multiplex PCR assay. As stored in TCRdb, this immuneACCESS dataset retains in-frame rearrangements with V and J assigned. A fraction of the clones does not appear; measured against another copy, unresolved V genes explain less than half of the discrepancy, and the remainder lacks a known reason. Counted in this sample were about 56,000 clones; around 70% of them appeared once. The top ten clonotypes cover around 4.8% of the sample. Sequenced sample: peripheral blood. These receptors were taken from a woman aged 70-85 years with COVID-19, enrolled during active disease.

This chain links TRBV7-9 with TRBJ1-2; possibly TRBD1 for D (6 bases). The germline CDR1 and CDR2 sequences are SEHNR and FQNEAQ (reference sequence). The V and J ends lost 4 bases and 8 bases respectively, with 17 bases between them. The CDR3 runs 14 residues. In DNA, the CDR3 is TGTGCCAGCAGCTCCGGGGGGCCGCCGGAGGGCTACACCTTC. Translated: CASSSGGPPEGYTF.

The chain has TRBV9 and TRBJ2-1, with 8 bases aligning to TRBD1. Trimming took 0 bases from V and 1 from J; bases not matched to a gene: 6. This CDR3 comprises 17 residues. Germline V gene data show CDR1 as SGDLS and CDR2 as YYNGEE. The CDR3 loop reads CASSVAGRGRSYNEQFF. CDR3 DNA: TGTGCCAGCAGCGTAGCGGGCAGGGGGCGTTCCTACAATGAGCAGTTCTTC.

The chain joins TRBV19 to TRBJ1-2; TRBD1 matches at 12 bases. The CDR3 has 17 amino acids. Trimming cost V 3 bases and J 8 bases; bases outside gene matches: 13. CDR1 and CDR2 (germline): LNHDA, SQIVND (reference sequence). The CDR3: CASSITSGTGGLGGYTF. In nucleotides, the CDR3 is TGTGCCAGTAGTATTACCTCCGGGACAGGGGGCCTAGGGGGCTACACCTTC. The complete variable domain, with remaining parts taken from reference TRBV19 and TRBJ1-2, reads DGGITQSPKYLFRKEGQNVTLSCEQNLNHDAMYWYRQDPGQGLRLIYYSQIVNDFQKGDIAEGYSVSREKKESFPLTVTSAQKNPTAFYLCASSITSGTGGLGGYTFGSGTRLTVV.

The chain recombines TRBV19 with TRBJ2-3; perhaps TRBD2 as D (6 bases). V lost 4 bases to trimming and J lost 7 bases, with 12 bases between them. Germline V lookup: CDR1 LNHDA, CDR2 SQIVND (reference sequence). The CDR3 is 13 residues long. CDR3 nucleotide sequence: TGTGCCAGTAGTACAACTAGCCAGAATACGCAGTATTTT. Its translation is CASSTTSQNTQYF.

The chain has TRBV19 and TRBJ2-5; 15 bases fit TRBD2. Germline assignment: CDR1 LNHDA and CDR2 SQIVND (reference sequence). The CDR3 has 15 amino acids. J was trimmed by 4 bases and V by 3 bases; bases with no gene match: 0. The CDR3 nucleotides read TGTGCCAGTAGTATGGGACTAGCGGGAGGAGAGACCCAGTACTTC. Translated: CASSMGLAGGETQYF. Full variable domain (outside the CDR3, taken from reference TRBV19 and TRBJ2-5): DGGITQSPKYLFRKEGQNVTLSCEQNLNHDAMYWYRQDPGQGLRLIYYSQIVNDFQKGDIAEGYSVSREKKESFPLTVTSAQKNPTAFYLCASSMGLAGGETQYFGPGTRLLVL.

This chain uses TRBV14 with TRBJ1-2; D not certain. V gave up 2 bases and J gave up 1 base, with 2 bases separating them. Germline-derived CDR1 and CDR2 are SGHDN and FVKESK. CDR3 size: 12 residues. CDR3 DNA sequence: TGTGCCAGCAGCCAACGTAACTATGGCTACACCTTC. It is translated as CASSQRNYGYTF.

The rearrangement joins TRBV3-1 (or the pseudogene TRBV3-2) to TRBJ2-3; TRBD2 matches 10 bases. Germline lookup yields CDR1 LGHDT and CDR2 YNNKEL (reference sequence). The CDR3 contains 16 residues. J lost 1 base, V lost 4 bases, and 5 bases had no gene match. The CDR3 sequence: CASSRGAGGGTDTQYF. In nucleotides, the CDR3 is TGTGCCAGCAGCCGAGGAGCGGGAGGGGGCACAGATACGCAGTATTTT.

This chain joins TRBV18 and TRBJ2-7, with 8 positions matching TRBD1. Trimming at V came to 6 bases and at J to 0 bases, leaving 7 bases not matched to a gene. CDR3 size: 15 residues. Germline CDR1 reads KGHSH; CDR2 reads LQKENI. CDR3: CASSATGGSSYEQYV. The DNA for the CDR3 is TGTGCCAGCTCGGCTACAGGGGGGAGCTCCTACGAGCAGTACGTC.

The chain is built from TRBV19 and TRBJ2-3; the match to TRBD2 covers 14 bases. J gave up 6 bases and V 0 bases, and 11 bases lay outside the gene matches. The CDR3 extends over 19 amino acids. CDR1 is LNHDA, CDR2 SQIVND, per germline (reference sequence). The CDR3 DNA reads TGTGCCAGTAGTATAGACTCCGGGACTAGCGGGGGTAGGAGTGATACGCAGTATTTT. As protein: CASSIDSGTSGGRSDTQYF.

The CDR3 bases are TGTGCCAGCAGTAGGGGACAGGGCTACGAGCAGTACGTC. This encodes CASSRGQGYEQYV. This rearrangement joins TRBV27 to TRBJ2-7; TRBD1 matches 9 bases. J was trimmed by 3 bases and V by 5 bases; bases with no gene match: 2. This CDR3 has 13 amino acids. CDR1 is MNHEY, CDR2 SMNVEV, per germline (reference sequence).

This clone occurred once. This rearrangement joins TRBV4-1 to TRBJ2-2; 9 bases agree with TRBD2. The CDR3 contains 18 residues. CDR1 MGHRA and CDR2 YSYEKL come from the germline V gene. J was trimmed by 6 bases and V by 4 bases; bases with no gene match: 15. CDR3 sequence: CASSLRGLAGPGAGELFF. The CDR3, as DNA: TGCGCCAGCAGCCTCCGGGGTCTAGCGGGGCCCGGGGCCGGGGAGCTGTTTTTT.

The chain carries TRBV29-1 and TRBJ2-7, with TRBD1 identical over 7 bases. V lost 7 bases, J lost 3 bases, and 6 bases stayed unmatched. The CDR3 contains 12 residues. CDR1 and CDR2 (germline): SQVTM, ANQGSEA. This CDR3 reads CSGGPGGYEQYF. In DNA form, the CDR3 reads TGCAGCGGGGGGCCAGGGGGCTACGAGCAGTACTTC.

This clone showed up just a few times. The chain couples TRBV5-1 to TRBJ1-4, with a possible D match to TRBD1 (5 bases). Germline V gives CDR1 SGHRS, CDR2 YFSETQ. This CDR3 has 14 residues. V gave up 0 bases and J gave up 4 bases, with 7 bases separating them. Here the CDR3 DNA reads TGCGCCAGCAGCTTGGGACAGAATAATGAAAAACTGTTTTTT. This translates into CASSLGQNNEKLFF.

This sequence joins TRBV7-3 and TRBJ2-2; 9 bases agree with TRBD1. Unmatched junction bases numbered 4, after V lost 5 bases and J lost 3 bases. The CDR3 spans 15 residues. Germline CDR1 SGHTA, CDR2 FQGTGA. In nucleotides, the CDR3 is TGTGCCAGCAGCCGGACAGGGGCGGACACCGGGGAGCTGTTTTTT. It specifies CASSRTGADTGELFF. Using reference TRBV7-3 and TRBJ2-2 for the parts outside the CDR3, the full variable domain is GAGVSQTPSNKVTEKGKYVELRCDPISGHTALYWYRQSLGQGPEFLIYFQGTGAADDSGLPNDRFFAVRPEGSVSTLKIQRTERGDSAVYLCASSRTGADTGELFFGEGSRLTVL.

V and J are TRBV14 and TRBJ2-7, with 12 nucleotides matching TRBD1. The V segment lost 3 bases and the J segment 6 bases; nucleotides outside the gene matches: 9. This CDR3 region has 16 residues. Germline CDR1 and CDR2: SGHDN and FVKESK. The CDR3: CASSHDRDRGRREQYF. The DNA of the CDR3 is TGTGCCAGCAGCCATGACCGGGACAGGGGGCGACGCGAGCAGTACTTC.

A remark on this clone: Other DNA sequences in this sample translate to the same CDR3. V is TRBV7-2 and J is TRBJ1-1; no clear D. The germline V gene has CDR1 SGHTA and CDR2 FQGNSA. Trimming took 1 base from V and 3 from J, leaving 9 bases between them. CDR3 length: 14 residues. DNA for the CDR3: TGTGCCAGCAGCTTAGTGGGAGCGGACACTGAAGCTTTCTTT. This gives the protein CASSLVGADTEAFF.

CDR3 in DNA: TGTGCCAGCAGCCCGTCCCCTGGGACAGGCCCCCGGGAGCAGTACTTC. Encoded protein: CASSPSPGTGPREQYF. V gene TRBV5-4 combines with J gene TRBJ2-7; 8 nucleotides agree with TRBD1. Germline V gene data show CDR1 as SGHNT and CDR2 as YYREEE (reference sequence). V shed 4 bases and J 7 bases; nucleotides not matched to a gene: 16. The CDR3 extends over 16 amino acids. Full variable domain (rest looked up from reference TRBV5-4 and TRBJ2-7): ETGVTQSPTHLIKTRGQQVTLRCSSQSGHNTVSWYQQALGQGPQFIFQYYREEENGRGNFPPRFSGLQFPNYSSELNVNALELDDSALYLCASSPSPGTGPREQYFGPGTRLTVT.

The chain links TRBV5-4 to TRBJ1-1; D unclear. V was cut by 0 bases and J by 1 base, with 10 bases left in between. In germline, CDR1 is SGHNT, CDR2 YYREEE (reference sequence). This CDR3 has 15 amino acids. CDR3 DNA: TGTGCCAGCAGCTTGGGTGGGGAGAGGAACACTGAAGCTTTCTTT. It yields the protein CASSLGGERNTEAFF.

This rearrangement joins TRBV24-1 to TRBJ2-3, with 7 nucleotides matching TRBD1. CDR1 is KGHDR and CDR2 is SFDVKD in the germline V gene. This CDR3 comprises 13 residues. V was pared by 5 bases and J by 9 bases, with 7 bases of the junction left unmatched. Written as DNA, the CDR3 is TGTGCCACCAGTGGCCTATCAGGGGGAACGCAGTATTTT. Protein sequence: CATSGLSGGTQYF.

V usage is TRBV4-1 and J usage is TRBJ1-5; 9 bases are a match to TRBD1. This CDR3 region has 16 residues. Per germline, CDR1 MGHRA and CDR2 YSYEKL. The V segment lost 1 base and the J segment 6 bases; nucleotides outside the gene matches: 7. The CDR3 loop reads CASSQGTGAEGQPQHF. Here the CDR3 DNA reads TGCGCCAGCAGCCAAGGGACAGGGGCGGAGGGTCAGCCCCAGCATTTT.

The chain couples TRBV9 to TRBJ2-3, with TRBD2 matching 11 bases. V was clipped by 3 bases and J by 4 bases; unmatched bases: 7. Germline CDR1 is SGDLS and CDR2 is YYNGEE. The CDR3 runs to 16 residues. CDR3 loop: CASSGLSGRAADTQYF. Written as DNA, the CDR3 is TGTGCCAGCAGCGGACTTAGCGGGAGGGCTGCAGATACGCAGTATTTT.

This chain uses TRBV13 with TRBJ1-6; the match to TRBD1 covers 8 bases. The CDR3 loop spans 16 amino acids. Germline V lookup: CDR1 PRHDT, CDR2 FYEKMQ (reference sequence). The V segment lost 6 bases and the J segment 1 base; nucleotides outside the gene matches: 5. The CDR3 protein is CASREGQGSYNSPLHF. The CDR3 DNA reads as TGTGCCAGCAGGGAAGGACAGGGATCCTATAATTCACCCCTCCACTTT. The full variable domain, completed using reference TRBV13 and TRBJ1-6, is AAGVIQSPRHLIKEKRETATLKCYPIPRHDTVYWYQQGPGQDPQFLISFYEKMQSDKGSIPDRFSAQQFSDYHSELNMSSLELGDSALYFCASREGQGSYNSPLHFGNGTRLTVT.

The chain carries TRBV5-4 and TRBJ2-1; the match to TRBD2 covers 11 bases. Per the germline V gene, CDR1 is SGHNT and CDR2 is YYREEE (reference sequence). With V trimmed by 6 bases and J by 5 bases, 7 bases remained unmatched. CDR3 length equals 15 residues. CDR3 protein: CASKKLAGGHNEQFF. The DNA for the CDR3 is TGTGCCAGCAAAAAATTAGCGGGAGGGCACAATGAGCAGTTCTTC.

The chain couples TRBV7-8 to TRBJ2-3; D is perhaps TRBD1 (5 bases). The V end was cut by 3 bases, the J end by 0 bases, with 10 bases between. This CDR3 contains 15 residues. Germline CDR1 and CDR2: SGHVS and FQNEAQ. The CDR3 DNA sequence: TGTGCCAGCAGCTTGGGTGGGGCAAGCACAGATACGCAGTATTTT. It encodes CASSLGGASTDTQYF.

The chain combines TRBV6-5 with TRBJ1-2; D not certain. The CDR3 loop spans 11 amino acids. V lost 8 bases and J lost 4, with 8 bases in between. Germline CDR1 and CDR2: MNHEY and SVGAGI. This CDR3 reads CASRGGYGYTF. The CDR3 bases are TGTGCCAGCCGAGGTGGCTATGGCTACACCTTC.

CDR3 residues: CASSLSRWGGPDNSPLHF. The DNA for the CDR3 is TGCGCCAGCAGCTTGTCGCGGTGGGGGGGTCCAGATAATTCACCCCTCCACTTT. The chain uses TRBV5-1 and TRBJ1-6, with D perhaps matching TRBD1 (5 bases). In germline, CDR1 is SGHRS, CDR2 YFSETQ. V lost 1 base, J lost 5 bases, and 19 bases lay in between. The CDR3 is made up of 18 amino acids.

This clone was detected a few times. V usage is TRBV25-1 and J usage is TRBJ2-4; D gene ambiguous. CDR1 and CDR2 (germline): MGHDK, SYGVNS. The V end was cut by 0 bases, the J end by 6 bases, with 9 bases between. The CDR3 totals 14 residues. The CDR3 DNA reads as TGTGCCAGCAGTGAATACGGGTCCATAAACATTCAGTACTTC. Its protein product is CASSEYGSINIQYF.

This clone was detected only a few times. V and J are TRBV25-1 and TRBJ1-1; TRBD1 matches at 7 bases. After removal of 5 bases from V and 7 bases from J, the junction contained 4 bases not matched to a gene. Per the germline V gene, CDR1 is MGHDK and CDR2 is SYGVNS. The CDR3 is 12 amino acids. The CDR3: CASSHPGGEAFF. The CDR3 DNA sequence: TGTGCCAGCAGTCACCCAGGGGGTGAAGCTTTCTTT. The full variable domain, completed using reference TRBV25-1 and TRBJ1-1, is EADIYQTPRYLVIGTGKKITLECSQTMGHDKMYWYQQDPGMELHLIHYSYGVNSTEKGDLSSESTVSRIRTEHFPLTLESARPSHTSQYLCASSHPGGEAFFGQGTRLTVV.

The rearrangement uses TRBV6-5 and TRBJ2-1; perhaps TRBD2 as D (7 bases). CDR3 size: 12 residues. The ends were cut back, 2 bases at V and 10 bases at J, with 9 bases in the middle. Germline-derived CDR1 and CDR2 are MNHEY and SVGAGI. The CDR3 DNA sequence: TGTGCCAGCAGTTACGAGGGGGGGGAGCAGTTCTTC. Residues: CASSYEGGEQFF.

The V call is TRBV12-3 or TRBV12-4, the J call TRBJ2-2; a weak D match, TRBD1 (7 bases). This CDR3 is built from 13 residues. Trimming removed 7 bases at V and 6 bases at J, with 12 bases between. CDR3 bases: TGTGCCAGCACCCAGGGGGGTTCCGGGGAGCTGTTTTTT. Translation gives CASTQGGSGELFF.

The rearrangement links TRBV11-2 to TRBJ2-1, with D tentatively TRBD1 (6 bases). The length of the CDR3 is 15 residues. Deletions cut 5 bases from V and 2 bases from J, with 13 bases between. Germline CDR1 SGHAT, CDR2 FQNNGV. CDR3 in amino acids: CASSLSTGTYNEQFF. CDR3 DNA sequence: TGTGCCAGCAGCCTCTCGACAGGAACCTACAATGAGCAGTTCTTC.